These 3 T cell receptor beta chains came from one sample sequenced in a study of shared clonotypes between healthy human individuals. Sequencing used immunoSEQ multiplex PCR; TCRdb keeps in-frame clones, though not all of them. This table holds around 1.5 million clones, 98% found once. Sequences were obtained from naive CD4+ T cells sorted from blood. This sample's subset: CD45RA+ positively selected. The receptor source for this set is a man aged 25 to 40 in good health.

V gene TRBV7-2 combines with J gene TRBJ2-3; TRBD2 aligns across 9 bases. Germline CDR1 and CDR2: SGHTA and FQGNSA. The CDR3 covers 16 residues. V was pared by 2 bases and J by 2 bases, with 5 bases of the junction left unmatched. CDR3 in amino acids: CASSLKLAGPTDTQYF. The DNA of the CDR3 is TGTGCCAGCAGCTTAAAACTAGCGGGCCCCACAGATACGCAGTATTTT.

As DNA, the CDR3 is TGTGCCAGCAGCCCACTACTCCGAACAGGGTCGAACACCGGGGAGCTGTTTTTT. Protein sequence: CASSPLLRTGSNTGELFF. V usage is TRBV7-3 and J usage is TRBJ2-2; maybe TRBD1 (6 bases). There are 18 residues in the CDR3. V shed 5 bases and J shed 0 bases, with 19 bases lying between them. Germline V gene sequence: CDR1 SGHTA, CDR2 FQGTGA.

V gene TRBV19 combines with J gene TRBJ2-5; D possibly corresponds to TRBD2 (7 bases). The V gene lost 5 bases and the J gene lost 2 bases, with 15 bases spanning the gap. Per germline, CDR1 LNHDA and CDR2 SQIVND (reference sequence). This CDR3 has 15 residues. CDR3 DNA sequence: TGTGCCAGTAGTGTCTGGGGAGGGGGGCAAGAGACCCAGTACTTC. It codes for CASSVWGGGQETQYF.